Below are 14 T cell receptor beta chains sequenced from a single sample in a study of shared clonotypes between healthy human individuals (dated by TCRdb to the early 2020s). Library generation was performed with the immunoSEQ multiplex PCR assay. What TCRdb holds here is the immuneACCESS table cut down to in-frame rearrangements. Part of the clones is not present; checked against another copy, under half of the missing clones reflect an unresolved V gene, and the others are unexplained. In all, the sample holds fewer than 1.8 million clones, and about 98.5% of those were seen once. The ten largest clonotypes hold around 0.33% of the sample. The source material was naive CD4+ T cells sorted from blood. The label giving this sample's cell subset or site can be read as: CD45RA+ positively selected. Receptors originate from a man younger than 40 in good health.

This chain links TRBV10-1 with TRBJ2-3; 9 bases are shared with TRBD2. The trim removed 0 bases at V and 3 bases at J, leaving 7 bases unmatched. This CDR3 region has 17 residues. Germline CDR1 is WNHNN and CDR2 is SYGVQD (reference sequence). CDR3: CASSESLAGGITDTQYF. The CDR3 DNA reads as TGCGCCAGCAGTGAGTCCTTGGCGGGAGGGATAACAGATACGCAGTATTTT.

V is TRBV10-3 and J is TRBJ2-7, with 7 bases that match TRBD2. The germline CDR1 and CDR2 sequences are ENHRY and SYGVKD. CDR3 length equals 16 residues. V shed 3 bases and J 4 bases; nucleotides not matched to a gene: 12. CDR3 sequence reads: CAISDEGREGSYEQYF. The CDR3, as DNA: TGTGCCATCAGTGACGAGGGGAGGGAGGGATCGTACGAGCAGTACTTC.

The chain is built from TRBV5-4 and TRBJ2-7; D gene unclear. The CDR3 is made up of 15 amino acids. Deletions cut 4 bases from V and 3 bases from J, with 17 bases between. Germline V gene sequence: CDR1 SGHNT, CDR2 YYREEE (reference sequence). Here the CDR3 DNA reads TGTGCCAGCAGCCGGACCCTTTCGGTGGGCTACGAGCAGTACTTC. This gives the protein CASSRTLSVGYEQYF.

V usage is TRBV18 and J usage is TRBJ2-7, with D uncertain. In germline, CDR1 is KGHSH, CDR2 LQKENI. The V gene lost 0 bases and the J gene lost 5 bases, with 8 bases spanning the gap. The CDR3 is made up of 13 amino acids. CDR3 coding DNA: TGTGCCAGCTCACCACCGTCCCAGAACGAGCAGTACTTC. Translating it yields CASSPPSQNEQYF.

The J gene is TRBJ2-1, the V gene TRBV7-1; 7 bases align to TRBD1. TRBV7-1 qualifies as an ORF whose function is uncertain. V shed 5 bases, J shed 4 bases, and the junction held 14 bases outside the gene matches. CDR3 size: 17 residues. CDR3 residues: CASSTKGRDRLYNEQFF. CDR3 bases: TGTGCCAGCAGCACCAAGGGCCGGGACAGACTTTACAATGAGCAGTTCTTC.

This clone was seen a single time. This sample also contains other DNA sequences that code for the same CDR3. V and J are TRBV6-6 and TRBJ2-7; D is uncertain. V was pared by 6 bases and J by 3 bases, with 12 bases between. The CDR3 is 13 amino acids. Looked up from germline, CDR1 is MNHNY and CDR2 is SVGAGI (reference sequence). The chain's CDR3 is CASSRLAGYEQYF. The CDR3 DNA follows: TGTGCCAGCAGCCGACTTGCTGGCTACGAGCAGTACTTC.

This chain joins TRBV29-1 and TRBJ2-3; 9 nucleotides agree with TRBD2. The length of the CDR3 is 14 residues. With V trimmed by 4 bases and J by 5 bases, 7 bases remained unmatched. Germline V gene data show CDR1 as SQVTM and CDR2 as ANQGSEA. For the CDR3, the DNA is TGCAGCGTTGTGAGGACTAGCGCTTTAGATACGCAGTATTTT. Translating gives CSVVRTSALDTQYF.

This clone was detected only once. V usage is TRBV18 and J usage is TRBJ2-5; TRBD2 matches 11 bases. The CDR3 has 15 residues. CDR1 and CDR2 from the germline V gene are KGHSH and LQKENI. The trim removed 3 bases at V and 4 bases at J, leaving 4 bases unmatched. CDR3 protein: CASSPTSGIGETQYF. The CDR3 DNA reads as TGTGCCAGCTCACCGACTAGCGGGATCGGAGAGACCCAGTACTTC.

DNA for the CDR3: TGTGCCAGCAGTTTCCAGCGGGAGAAGGACGAGCAGTACTTC. Translating it yields CASSFQREKDEQYF. The chain has TRBV28 and TRBJ2-7; TRBD2 matches 8 bases. V gave up 3 bases and J gave up 5 bases; unmatched junction bases: 6. Looked up from germline, CDR1 is MDHEN and CDR2 is SYDVKM. There are 14 residues in the CDR3.

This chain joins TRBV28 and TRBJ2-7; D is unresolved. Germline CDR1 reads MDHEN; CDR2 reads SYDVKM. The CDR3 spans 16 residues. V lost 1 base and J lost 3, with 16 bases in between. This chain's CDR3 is CASSLFGAGTYYEQYF. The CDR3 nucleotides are TGTGCCAGCAGTTTATTTGGCGCCGGTACATACTACGAGCAGTACTTC.

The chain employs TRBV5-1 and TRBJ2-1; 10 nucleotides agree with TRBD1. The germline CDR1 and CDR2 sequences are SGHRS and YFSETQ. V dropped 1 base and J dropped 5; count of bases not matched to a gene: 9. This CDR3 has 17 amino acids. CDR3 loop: CASSLFFGTGENNEQFF. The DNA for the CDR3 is TGCGCCAGCAGCTTGTTCTTCGGGACAGGGGAGAACAATGAGCAGTTCTTC.

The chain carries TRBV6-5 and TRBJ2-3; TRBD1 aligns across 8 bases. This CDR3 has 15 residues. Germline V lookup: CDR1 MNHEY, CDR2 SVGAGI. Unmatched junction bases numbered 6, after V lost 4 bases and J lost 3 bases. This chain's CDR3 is CASSLWTGRTDTQYF. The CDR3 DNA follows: TGTGCCAGCAGTTTGTGGACAGGGAGAACAGATACGCAGTATTTT.

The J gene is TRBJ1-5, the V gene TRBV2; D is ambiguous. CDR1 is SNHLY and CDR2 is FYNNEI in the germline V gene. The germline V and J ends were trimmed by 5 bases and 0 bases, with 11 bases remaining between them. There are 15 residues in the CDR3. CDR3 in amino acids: CASSFGSSSNQPQHF. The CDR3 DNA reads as TGTGCCAGCAGTTTTGGGTCAAGTAGCAATCAGCCCCAGCATTTT.

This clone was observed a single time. For the CDR3, the DNA is TGTGCCAGCTCACCAGCGCTGGGGGTTGATACGCAGTATTTT. It specifies CASSPALGVDTQYF. The rearrangement joins TRBV18 to TRBJ2-3; D might be TRBD1 or TRBD2, each matching 5 bases. Trimming cost V 2 bases and J 6 bases, with 12 bases left between them. The CDR3 covers 14 residues. Germline CDR1 is KGHSH and CDR2 is LQKENI. Filled out from reference TRBV18 and TRBJ2-3, the complete variable domain reads NAGVMQNPRHLVRRRGQEARLRCSPMKGHSHVYWYRQLPEEGLKFMVYLQKENIIDESGMPKERFSAEFPKEGPSILRIQQVVRGDSAAYFCASSPALGVDTQYFGPGTRLTVL.